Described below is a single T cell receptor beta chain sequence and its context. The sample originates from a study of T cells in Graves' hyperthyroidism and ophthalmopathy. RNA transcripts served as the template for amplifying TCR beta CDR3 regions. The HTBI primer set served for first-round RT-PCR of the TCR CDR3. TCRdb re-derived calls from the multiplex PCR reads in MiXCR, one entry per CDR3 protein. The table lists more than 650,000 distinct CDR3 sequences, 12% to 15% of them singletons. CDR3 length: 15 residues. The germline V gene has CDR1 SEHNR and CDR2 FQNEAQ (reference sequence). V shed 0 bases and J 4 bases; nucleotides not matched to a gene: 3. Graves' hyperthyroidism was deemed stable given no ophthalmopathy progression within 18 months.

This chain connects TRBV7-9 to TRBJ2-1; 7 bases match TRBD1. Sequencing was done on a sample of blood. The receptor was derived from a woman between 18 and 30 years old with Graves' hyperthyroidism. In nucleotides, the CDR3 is TGTGCCAGCAGCTTAGCGGGGACAGAGTACAATGAGCAGTTCTTC. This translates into CASSLAGTEYNEQFF.